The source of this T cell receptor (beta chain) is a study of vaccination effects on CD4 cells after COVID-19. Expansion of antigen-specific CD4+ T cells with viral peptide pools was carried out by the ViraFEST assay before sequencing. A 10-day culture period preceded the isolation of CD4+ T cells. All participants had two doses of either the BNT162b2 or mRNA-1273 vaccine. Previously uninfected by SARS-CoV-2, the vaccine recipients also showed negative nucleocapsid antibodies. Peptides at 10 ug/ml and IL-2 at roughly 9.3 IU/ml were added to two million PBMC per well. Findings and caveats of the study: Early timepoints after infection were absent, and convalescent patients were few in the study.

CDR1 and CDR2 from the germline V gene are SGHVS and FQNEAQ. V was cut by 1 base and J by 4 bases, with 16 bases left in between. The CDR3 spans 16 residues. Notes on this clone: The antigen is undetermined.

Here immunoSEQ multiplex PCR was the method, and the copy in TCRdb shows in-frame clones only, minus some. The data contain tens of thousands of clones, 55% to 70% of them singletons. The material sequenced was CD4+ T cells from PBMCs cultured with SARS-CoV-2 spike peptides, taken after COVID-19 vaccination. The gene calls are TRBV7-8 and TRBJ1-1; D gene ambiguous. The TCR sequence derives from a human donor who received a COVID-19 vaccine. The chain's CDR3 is CASSLGVKGKSTEAFF. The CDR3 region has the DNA TGTGCCAGCAGCTTAGGTGTGAAAGGGAAAAGCACTGAAGCTTTCTTT.